This T cell receptor (beta chain) was captured by sequencing in a study of blood T cells in healthy people across ages. Study-wide results and caveats: Naive T cell percentage strongly correlated with TCR beta diversity.

Primers used in a second PCR of about 7 to 12 cycles were a sample-barcoded 5' primer and a J-beta primer mix. TCRdb itself ran the 5' RACE reads through MiXCR, one entry per CDR3 protein. The table includes some 920,000 distinct CDR3 sequences, roughly 51% detected once. Donors were healthy Caucasian individuals from Russia aged roughly 6 to 90. To note about this clonotype: The antigen is not known. A junction boundary mismatches the germline segment, possibly from a read error.

CDR3 length: 11 amino acids. CDR1 is SEHNR, CDR2 FQNEAQ, per germline (reference sequence). Sequenced: blood. This chain uses TRBV7-9 with TRBJ2-5; D gene ambiguous. This TCR was recovered from a woman in her sixties in good health. CDR3 DNA sequence: TGTGCCGGCAGCTTAATTGAGACCCAGTACTTC. It encodes CAGSLIETQYF.